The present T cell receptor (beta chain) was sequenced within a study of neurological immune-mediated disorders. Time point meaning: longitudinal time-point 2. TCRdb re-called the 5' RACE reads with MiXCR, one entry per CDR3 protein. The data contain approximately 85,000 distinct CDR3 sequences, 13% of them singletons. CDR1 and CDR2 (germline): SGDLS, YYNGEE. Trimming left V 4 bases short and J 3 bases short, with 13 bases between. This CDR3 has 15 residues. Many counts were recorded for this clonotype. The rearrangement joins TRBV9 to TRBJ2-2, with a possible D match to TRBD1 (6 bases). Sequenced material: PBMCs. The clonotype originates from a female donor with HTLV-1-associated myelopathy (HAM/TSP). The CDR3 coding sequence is TGTGCCAGCAGCTTATCCGGGACACACACCGGGGAGCTGTTTTTT. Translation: CASSLSGTHTGELFF.